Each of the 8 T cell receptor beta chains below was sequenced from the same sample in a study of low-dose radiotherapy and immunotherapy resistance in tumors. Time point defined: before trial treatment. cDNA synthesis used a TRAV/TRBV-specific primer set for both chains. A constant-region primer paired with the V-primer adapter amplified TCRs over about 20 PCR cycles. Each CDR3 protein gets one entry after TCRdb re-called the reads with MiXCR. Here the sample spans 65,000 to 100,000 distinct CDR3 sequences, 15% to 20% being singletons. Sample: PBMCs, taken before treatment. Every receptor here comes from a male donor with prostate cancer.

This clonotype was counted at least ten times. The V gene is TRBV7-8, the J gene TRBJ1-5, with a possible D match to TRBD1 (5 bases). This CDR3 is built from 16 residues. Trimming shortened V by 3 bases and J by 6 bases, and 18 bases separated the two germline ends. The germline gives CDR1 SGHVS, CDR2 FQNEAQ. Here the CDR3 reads CASSLGSGRAAQPQHF. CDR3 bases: TGTGCCAGCAGCTTGGGTAGTGGCAGGGCTGCTCAGCCCCAGCATTTT.

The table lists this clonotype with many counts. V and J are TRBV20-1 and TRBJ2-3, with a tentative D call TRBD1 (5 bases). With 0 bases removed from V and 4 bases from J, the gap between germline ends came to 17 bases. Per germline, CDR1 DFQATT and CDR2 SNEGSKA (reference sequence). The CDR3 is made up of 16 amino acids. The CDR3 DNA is TGCAGTGCTAGAGATCTGGCGTCTGGGGCTCCAGATACGCAGTATTTT. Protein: CSARDLASGAPDTQYF.

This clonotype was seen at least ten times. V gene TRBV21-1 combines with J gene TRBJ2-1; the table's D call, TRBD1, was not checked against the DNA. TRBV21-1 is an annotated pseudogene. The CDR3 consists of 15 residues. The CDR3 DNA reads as TGTGCCAGCAGCAAGGGCGGTAGCGATTACAATGAGCAGTTCTTC. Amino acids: CASSKGGSDYNEQFF.

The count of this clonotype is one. The CDR3 DNA sequence: TGTGCCAGCAGTTCCCTACTCTCTACAGCGGGCTCCTACGAGCAGTACTTC. Translated, it gives CASSSLLSTAGSYEQYF. The chain combines TRBV6-6 with TRBJ2-7, with a possible D match to TRBD2 (6 bases). Germline V gene lookup returns CDR1 MNHNY and CDR2 SVGAGI (reference sequence). Trimming removed 4 bases from V and 0 bases from J, with 19 bases in between. CDR3 length: 17 amino acids.

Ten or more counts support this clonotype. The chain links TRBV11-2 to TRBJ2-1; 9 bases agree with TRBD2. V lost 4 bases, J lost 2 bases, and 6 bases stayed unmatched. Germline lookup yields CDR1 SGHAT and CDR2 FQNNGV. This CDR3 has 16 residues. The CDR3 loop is CASSSRLAGTYNEQFF. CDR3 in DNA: TGTGCCAGCAGCTCCCGTCTAGCGGGGACCTACAATGAGCAGTTCTTC.

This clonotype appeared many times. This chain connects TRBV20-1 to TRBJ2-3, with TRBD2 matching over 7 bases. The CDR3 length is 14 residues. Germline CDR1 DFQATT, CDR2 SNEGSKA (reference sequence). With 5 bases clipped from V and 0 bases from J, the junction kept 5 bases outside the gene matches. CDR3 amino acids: CSARGVGSTDTQYF. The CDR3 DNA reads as TGCAGTGCTCGGGGGGTCGGGAGCACAGATACGCAGTATTTT.

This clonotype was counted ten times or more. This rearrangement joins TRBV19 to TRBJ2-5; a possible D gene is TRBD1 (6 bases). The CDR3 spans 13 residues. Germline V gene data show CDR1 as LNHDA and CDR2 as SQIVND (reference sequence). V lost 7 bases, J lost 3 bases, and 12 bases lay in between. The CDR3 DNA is TGTGCCAGTAAGGTCCCAGGGGAAGAGACCCAGTACTTC. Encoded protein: CASKVPGEETQYF.

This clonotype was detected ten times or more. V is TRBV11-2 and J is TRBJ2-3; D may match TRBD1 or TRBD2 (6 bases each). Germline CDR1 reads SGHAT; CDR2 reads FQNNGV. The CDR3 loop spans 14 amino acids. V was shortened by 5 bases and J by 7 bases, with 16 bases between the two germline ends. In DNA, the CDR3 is TGTGCCAGCAGCCCCGAAGGGGGGTGGTATACGCAGTATTTT. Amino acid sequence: CASSPEGGWYTQYF.